This is a list of T cell receptor beta chains from one sample in a study of regulatory T cells in long-lasting Graves disease. Each CDR3 protein gets one entry after TCRdb re-called the multiplex PCR reads with MiXCR. Among about 350,000 distinct CDR3 sequences listed, 15% to 20% were seen once. Another study also made use of these data, one on T cells in Graves' hyperthyroidism and ophthalmopathy.

The specimen comprised peripheral blood mononuclear cells (PBMCs), sampled at new diagnosis, from a patient treated with antithyroid drugs. These TCRs come from a woman aged 18-29 years with Graves disease. The CDR3 runs from the conserved cysteine through the conserved F or W. The D gene is left open where the match is weak. Expanded clones are given a class, and other clones once, few, many or no size at all.

clone_size	v_call	d_call	j_call	cdr3_aa	cdr3_nt
-	TRBV5-5	-	TRBJ2-2	CASSLDRLPSTGELFF	TGTGCCAGCAGCTTGGACAGGCTCCCGAGCACCGGGGAGCTGTTTTTT
many	TRBV28	-	TRBJ1-1	CASSRGIAEAFF	TGTGCCAGCTCCCGAGGAATCGCTGAAGCTTTCTTT
-	TRBV2	-	TRBJ2-3	CASSSPSGQYF	TGTGCCAGCAGTTCCCCTTCGGGGCAGTATTTT
many	TRBV2	TRBD1	TRBJ1-5	CASSVIGGGQPQHF	TGTGCCAGCAGTGTCATAGGGGGCGGTCAGCCCCAGCATTTT
-	TRBV3-1	TRBD2	TRBJ2-7	CASSQEGSGGSYEQYF	TGTGCCAGCAGCCAAGAAGGTAGCGGGGGGAGTTACGAGCAGTACTTC
many	TRBV30	TRBD1	TRBJ2-7	CAWRDRGRPYEQYF	TGTGCCTGGAGAGACAGGGGGCGCCCCTACGAGCAGTACTTC
few	TRBV7-2	TRBD1	TRBJ1-5	CASSFRGTALSNQPQHF	TGTGCCAGCAGCTTCCGGGGGACAGCTCTTAGCAATCAGCCCCAGCATTTT
-	TRBV6-2/TRBV6-3	TRBD2	TRBJ2-5	CASRSYLAGTQETQYF	TGTGCCAGCAGGTCCTACCTAGCGGGGACACAAGAGACCCAGTACTTC
many	TRBV2	TRBD2	TRBJ2-3	CASRGRASGGYTDTQYF	TGTGCCAGCAGGGGCAGGGCTAGCGGGGGATACACAGATACGCAGTATTTT
-	TRBV28	TRBD1	TRBJ1-5	CASSSGQGGFSNQPQHF	TGTGCCAGCAGTAGCGGACAGGGGGGGTTTAGCAATCAGCCCCAGCATTTT
many	TRBV2	TRBD1	TRBJ2-1	CASRVRDRGQIYNEQFF	TGTGCCAGCAGGGTTCGGGACAGGGGGCAGATTTACAATGAGCAGTTCTTC
-	TRBV6-2/TRBV6-3	-	TRBJ2-7	CASSLRLAYEQYF	TGTGCCAGCAGTTTAAGACTAGCCTACGAGCAGTACTTC
many	TRBV11-2	TRBD2	TRBJ2-7	CASSRTSGSDEQYF	TGTGCCAGCAGCCGGACTAGCGGGAGTGACGAGCAGTACTTC
-	TRBV19	TRBD2	TRBJ2-3	CASSTTRAGADTQYF	TGTGCCAGTAGTACGACTCGAGCGGGGGCTGATACGCAGTATTTT
many	TRBV5-4	-	TRBJ2-7	CASSPGSAAYEQYF	TGTGCCAGCAGCCCCGGGTCAGCAGCCTACGAGCAGTACTTC
-	TRBV11-3	-	TRBJ1-2	CASTQPPESYTF	TGTGCCAGCACCCAACCTCCGGAATCCTACACCTTC
-	TRBV7-2	-	TRBJ1-3	CAGDGVSGNTIYF	TGTGCCGGCGACGGAGTCTCTGGAAACACCATATATTTT
many	TRBV30	TRBD1	TRBJ1-2	CAWSPRDRGGYGYTF	TGTGCCTGGAGTCCCCGGGACAGGGGCGGCTATGGCTACACCTTC
few	TRBV10-1	-	TRBJ2-1	CASSEDQNEQFF	TGCGCCAGCAGTGAGGACCAGAATGAGCAGTTCTTC
few	TRBV9	-	TRBJ1-5	CASSVDPGDQPQHF	TGTGCCAGCAGCGTAGACCCGGGTGATCAGCCCCAGCATTTT
many	TRBV28	TRBD2	TRBJ2-1	CASSLTGTSQNEQFF	TGTGCCAGCAGTTTGACCGGGACTAGCCAAAATGAGCAGTTCTTC
many	TRBV12-3/TRBV12-4	-	TRBJ1-1	CASSYRVKTEAFF	TGTGCCAGCAGTTACCGCGTGAAGACTGAAGCTTTCTTT
-	TRBV4-1	-	TRBJ1-4	CASSLQAAEKLFF	TGCGCCAGCAGCCTTCAAGCAGCAGAAAAACTGTTTTTT
many	TRBV12-3/TRBV12-4	-	TRBJ1-5	CASSLGQGYSNQPQHF	TGTGCCAGCAGTTTAGGGCAGGGCTATAGCAATCAGCCCCAGCATTTT
many	TRBV29-1	TRBD1	TRBJ2-7	CSASEAGGFSYEQYF	TGCAGCGCCTCAGAGGCAGGGGGCTTTTCCTACGAGCAGTACTTC
many	TRBV28	-	TRBJ1-6	CASSWGADSPLHF	TGTGCCAGCTCTTGGGGGGCGGATTCACCCCTCCACTTT
many	TRBV5-1	-	TRBJ2-7	CASSFDPSNSYEQYF	TGCGCCAGCAGCTTTGATCCTTCCAACTCCTACGAGCAGTACTTC
many	TRBV4-1	-	TRBJ1-1	CASSQAFGTGIRPRGEAFF	TGCGCCAGCAGCCAAGCCTTCGGGACCGGGATCCGACCTCGAGGTGAAGCTTTCTTT
few	TRBV11-2	-	TRBJ1-6	CASSPKDPAAANSPLHF	TGTGCCAGCAGCCCCAAGGATCCGGCTGCGGCAAATTCACCCCTCCACTTT
many	TRBV11-2	TRBD2	TRBJ2-7	CASSLISGTRSSYEQYF	TGTGCCAGCAGCTTAATAAGCGGGACTCGGAGCTCCTACGAGCAGTACTTC
many	TRBV2	TRBD1	TRBJ2-1	CASSQGQGGFNEQFF	TGTGCCAGCAGTCAGGGACAGGGAGGTTTCAATGAGCAGTTCTTC
few	TRBV19	-	TRBJ1-5	CATLGGLNQPQHF	TGTGCCACCCTGGGGGGGCTCAATCAGCCCCAGCATTTT
many	TRBV3-1	TRBD2	TRBJ2-1	CASSRTSDYNEQFF	TGTGCCAGCAGTCGGACTAGCGACTACAATGAGCAGTTCTTC
many	TRBV28	-	TRBJ1-5	CASSLSLRRTYSNQPQHF	TGTGCCAGCAGTTTATCTCTAAGACGGACTTATAGCAATCAGCCCCAGCATTTT
once	TRBV5-6	-	TRBJ2-5	CASNLSGAGRETRYF	TGTGCCAGCAACTTATCGGGGGCGGGACGGGAGACCCGGTACTTC
few	TRBV19	-	TRBJ2-1	CASSIEAVGRKYNEQFF	TGTGCCAGTAGTATAGAGGCGGTGGGCCGGAAATACAATGAGCAGTTCTTC
many	TRBV20-1	-	TRBJ2-5	CSARSGTAQETQYF	TGCAGTGCTAGATCTGGCACAGCTCAAGAGACCCAGTACTTC
many	TRBV12-3/TRBV12-4	-	TRBJ1-2	CASSWEGRNGYTF	TGTGCCAGCAGTTGGGAAGGGAGAAATGGCTACACCTTC
-	TRBV7-9	TRBD1	TRBJ1-1	CASSTGDSWSGTEAFF	TGTGCCAGCAGCACAGGGGATTCGTGGTCGGGCACTGAAGCTTTCTTT
many	TRBV6-1	-	TRBJ2-5	CASSEATGGQETQYF	TGTGCCAGCAGTGAAGCAACAGGAGGTCAAGAGACCCAGTACTTC
few	TRBV10-2	-	TRBJ2-7	CASSEPSSGSYEQYF	TGCGCCAGCAGTGAGCCGAGTAGCGGCTCCTACGAGCAGTACTTC
many	TRBV5-1	-	TRBJ2-7	CASSLEGQSYEQYF	TGTGCCAGCAGCTTGGAGGGACAGTCATACGAGCAGTACTTC
many	TRBV18	-	TRBJ1-2	CASSPLVGRQANYGYTF	TGTGCCAGCTCACCACTAGTAGGGCGACAAGCTAACTATGGCTACACCTTC
many	TRBV5-1	TRBD1	TRBJ2-5	CASSLETGDVGTQYF	TGCGCCAGCAGCTTGGAGACAGGGGACGTCGGGACCCAGTACTTC
many	TRBV28	TRBD1	TRBJ2-7	CASSSGTGHLEQYF	TGTGCCAGCAGTTCCGGGACAGGACATCTCGAGCAGTACTTC
-	TRBV19	-	TRBJ1-5	CASSSLEGTGPRPQHF	TGTGCCAGTAGTTCTTTGGAGGGGACGGGGCCCCGGCCCCAGCATTTT
many	TRBV2	TRBD1	TRBJ1-1	CASTIRQGVNTEAFF	TGTGCCAGCACCATAAGACAGGGGGTGAACACTGAAGCTTTCTTT
many	TRBV6-2/TRBV6-3	-	TRBJ2-5	CASSYSWGNQETQYF	TGTGCCAGCAGTTACTCGTGGGGGAATCAAGAGACCCAGTACTTC
many	TRBV12-3/TRBV12-4	-	TRBJ2-7	CASSLVSPYEQYF	TGTGCCAGCAGTTTGGTAAGCCCTTACGAGCAGTACTTC
many	TRBV4-2	-	TRBJ1-1	CASSQGHQMNTEAFF	TGTGCCAGCAGCCAAGGACACCAGATGAACACTGAAGCTTTCTTT
few	TRBV14	TRBD2	TRBJ2-7	CASSQDNSGRTSSYEQYF	TGTGCCAGCAGCCAGGATAATAGCGGGAGGACCAGCTCCTACGAGCAGTACTTC
many	TRBV18	-	TRBJ2-3	CASSPATTDTQYF	TGTGCCAGCTCACCGGCGACCACAGATACGCAGTATTTT
-	TRBV5-4	TRBD1	TRBJ1-2	CATQGQGANYGYTF	TGTGCCACCCAGGGACAGGGGGCGAACTATGGCTACACCTTC
many	TRBV2	TRBD2	TRBJ2-1	CASSWTSGPPYNEQFF	TGTGCCAGCAGTTGGACTAGCGGACCACCCTACAATGAGCAGTTCTTC
many	TRBV20-1	-	TRBJ1-1	CSARDAQVGTEAFF	TGCAGTGCTAGAGATGCGCAGGTCGGCACTGAAGCTTTCTTT
-	TRBV9	TRBD2	TRBJ2-3	CASSAGGSGSGTDTQYF	TGTGCCAGCAGCGCCGGGGGTAGCGGGTCTGGCACAGATACGCAGTATTTT
many	TRBV5-1	-	TRBJ1-1	CASSLKGLNTEAFF	TGCGCCAGCAGCTTGAAGGGTCTGAACACTGAAGCTTTCTTT
many	TRBV20-1	-	TRBJ1-5	CSARPEGVYSNQPQHF	TGCAGTGCTAGACCCGAGGGAGTTTATAGCAATCAGCCCCAGCATTTT
many	TRBV28	TRBD1	TRBJ2-7	CASRPGQVNHEQYF	TGTGCCAGCAGACCGGGACAGGTGAATCACGAGCAGTACTTC
few	TRBV5-4	TRBD1	TRBJ2-7	CARVPTGSYEQYF	TGTGCCAGAGTCCCGACAGGGTCCTACGAGCAGTACTTC